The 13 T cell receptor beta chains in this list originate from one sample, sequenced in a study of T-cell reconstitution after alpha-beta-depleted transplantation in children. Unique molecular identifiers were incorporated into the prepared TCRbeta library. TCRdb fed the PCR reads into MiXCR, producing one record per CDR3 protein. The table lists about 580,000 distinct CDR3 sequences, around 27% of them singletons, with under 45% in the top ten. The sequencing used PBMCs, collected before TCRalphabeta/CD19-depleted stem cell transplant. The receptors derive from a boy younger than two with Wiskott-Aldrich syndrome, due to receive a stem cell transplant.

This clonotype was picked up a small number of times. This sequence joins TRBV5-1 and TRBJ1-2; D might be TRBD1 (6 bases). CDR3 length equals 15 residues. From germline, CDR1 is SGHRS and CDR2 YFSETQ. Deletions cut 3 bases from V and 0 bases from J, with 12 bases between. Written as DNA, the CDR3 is TGCGCCAGCAGCTGGACAGCGGCGCCTAACTATGGCTACACCTTC. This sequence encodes CASSWTAAPNYGYTF.

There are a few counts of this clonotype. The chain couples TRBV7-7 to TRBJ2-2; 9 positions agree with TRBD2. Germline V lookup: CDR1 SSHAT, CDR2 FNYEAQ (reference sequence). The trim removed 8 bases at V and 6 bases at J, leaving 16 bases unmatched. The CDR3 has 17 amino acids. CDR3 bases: TGTGCCAGCCGGCAGCAAGCCGCGGGAGGGCCGCCCGGGGAGCTGTTTTTT. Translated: CASRQQAAGGPPGELFF.

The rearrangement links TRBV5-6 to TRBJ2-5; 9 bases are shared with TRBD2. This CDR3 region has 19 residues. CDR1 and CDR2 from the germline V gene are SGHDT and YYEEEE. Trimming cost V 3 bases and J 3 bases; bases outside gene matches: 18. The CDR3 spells CASSSPSRASGVVEETQYF. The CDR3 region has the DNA TGTGCCAGCAGCTCGCCCTCCAGGGCTAGCGGGGTGGTAGAAGAGACCCAGTACTTC.

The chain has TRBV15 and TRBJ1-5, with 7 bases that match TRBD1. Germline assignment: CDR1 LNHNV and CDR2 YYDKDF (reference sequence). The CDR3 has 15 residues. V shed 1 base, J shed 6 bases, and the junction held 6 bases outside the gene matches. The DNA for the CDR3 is TGTGCCACCAGCAGAGGGGCAGGGGGGGCTCAGCCCCAGCATTTT. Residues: CATSRGAGGAQPQHF.

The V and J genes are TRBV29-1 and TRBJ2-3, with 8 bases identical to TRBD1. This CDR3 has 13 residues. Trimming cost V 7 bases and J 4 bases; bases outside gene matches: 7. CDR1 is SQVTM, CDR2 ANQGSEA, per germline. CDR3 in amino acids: CSANRGWSDTQYF. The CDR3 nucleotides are TGCAGCGCAAACAGGGGGTGGTCAGATACGCAGTATTTT.

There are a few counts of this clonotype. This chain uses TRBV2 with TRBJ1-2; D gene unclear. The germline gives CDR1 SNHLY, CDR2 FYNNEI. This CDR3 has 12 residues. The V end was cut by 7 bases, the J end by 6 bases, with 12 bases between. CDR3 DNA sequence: TGTGCCAGCAATAGGGAGGGTAATGGCTACACCTTC. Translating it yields CASNREGNGYTF.

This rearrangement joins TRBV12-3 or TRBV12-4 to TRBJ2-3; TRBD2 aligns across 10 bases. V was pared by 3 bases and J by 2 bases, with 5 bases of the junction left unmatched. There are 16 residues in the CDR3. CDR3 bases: TGTGCCAGCAGTTTCCAACTAGCGGGGCTCACAGATACGCAGTATTTT. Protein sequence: CASSFQLAGLTDTQYF.

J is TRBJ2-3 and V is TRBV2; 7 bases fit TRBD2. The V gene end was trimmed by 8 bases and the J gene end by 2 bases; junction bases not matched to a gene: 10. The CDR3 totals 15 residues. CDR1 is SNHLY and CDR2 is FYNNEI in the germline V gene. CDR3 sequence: CASDKGLVSTDTQYF. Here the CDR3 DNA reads TGTGCCAGCGATAAAGGACTAGTCTCCACAGATACGCAGTATTTT. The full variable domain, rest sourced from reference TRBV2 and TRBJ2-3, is EPEVTQTPSHQVTQMGQEVILRCVPISNHLYFYWYRQILGQKVEFLVSFYNNEISEKSEIFDDQFSVERPDGSNFTLKIRSTKLEDSAMYFCASDKGLVSTDTQYFGPGTRLTVL.

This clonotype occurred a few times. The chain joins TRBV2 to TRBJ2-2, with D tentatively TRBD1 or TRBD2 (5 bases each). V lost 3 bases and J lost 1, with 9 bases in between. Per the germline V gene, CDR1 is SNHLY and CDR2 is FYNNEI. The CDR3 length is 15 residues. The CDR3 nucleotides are TGTGCCAGCAGTGATCGGGGCTGGAACACCGGGGAGCTGTTTTTT. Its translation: CASSDRGWNTGELFF.

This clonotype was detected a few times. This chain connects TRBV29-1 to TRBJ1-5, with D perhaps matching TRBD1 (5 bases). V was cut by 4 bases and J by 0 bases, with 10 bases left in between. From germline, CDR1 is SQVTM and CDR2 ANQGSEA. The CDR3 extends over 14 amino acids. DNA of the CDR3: TGCAGCGTTGCGGGGACCGATAGCAATCAGCCCCAGCATTTT. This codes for CSVAGTDSNQPQHF.

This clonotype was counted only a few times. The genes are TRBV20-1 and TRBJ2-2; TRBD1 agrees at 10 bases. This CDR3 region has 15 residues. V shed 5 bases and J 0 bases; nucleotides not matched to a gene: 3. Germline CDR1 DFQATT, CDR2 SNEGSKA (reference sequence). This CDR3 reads CSALGTGANTGELFF. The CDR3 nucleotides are TGCAGTGCTTTAGGGACAGGGGCGAACACCGGGGAGCTGTTTTTT.

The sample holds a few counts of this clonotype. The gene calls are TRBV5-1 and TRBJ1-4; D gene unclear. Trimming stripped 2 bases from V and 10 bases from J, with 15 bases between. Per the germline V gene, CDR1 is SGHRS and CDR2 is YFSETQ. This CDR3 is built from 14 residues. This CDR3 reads CASSFRDVAGKLFF. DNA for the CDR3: TGCGCCAGCAGCTTCCGGGATGTCGCAGGAAAACTGTTTTTT. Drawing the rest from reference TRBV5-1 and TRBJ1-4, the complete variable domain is KAGVTQTPRYLIKTRGQQVTLSCSPISGHRSVSWYQQTPGQGLQFLFEYFSETQRNKGNFPGRFSGRQFSNSRSEMNVSTLELGDSALYLCASSFRDVAGKLFFGSGTQLSVL.

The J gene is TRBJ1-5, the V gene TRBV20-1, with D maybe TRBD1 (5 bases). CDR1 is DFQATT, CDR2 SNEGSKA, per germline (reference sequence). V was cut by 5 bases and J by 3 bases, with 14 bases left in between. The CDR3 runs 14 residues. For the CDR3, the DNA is TGCAGTGCTCAACGCGACAGTTTCAATCAGCCCCAGCATTTT. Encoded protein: CSAQRDSFNQPQHF.